A selection of T cell receptor beta chains follows, all from one sample in a study of T cells in tuberculosis. The table came from immunoSEQ multiplex PCR; TCRdb's copy has only in-frame clones and leaves some out. The table records approximately 30,000 clones, 70% to 90% of them present only once. This specimen was PBMCs, taken at tuberculosis diagnosis. The receptors were gathered from an adult with tuberculosis. The CDR3 runs from the conserved cysteine through the conserved F or W. Fields, in order: J gene, V gene, D gene, clone size, CDR3 protein, CDR3 DNA. The D gene is left open where the match is weak. Clone size, where shown, is once, few, many, or a class for clones that have expanded.

TRBJ1-2 TRBV2 TRBD1 NA CASSEGTGGANYGYTF TGTGCCAGCAGTGAAGGGACAGGTGGTGCTAACTATGGCTACACCTTC
TRBJ1-5 TRBV6-5 TRBD1 NA CASRPGTASNQPQHF TGTGCCAGCAGACCTGGGACAGCTTCCAATCAGCCCCAGCATTTT
TRBJ2-6 TRBV10-3 NA NA CALSAGANVLTF TGTGCCCTTAGCGCTGGGGCCAACGTCCTGACTTTC
TRBJ2-1 TRBV6-4 TRBD2 NA CASSDGAGTHNEQFF TGTGCCAGCAGTGACGGAGCGGGAACCCACAATGAGCAGTTCTTC
TRBJ2-7 TRBV5-1 TRBD1 NA CASSLWDSKNSYEQYF TGCGCCAGCAGCTTGTGGGACAGCAAAAACTCCTACGAGCAGTACTTC
TRBJ1-6 TRBV28 NA NA CASRTGTRDNSPLHF TGTGCCAGCAGAACAGGGACAAGGGATAATTCACCCCTCCACTTT
TRBJ2-5 TRBV7-6 TRBD1 NA CASSPSTGGETQYF TGTGCCAGCAGCCCATCCACAGGGGGTGAGACCCAGTACTTC
TRBJ1-6 TRBV15 NA NA CATSRGETGRNSPLHF TGTGCCACCAGCAGAGGGGAGACAGGAAGGAATTCACCCCTCCACTTT
TRBJ2-3 TRBV18 TRBD2 NA CASSRLAGSRDTQYF TGTGCCAGCTCCCGTCTAGCGGGATCCAGGGATACGCAGTATTTT
TRBJ2-1 TRBV7-8 NA NA CASSLLWAGSTYNEQFF TGTGCCAGCAGCTTACTCTGGGCGGGGTCGACCTACAATGAGCAGTTCTTC
TRBJ1-2 TRBV10-3 NA NA CAISEQGHYGYTF TGTGCCATCAGTGAGCAGGGCCACTATGGCTACACCTTC
TRBJ1-3 TRBV5-1 NA once CASSLGGTGNTIYF TGCGCCAGCAGCTTGGGAGGGACTGGAAACACCATATATTTT
TRBJ1-6 TRBV4-1 TRBD1 NA CASSQDKLGTGGSPLHF TGCGCCAGCAGCCAAGATAAATTAGGGACAGGGGGTTCACCCCTCCACTTT
TRBJ1-5 TRBV15 NA NA CATSRDGGGGTQPQHF TGTGCCACCAGCAGAGATGGGGGGGGCGGAACTCAGCCCCAGCATTTT
TRBJ1-1 TRBV18 TRBD1 NA CASSPVDRVEAFF TGTGCCAGCTCACCCGTTGACAGGGTTGAAGCTTTCTTT
TRBJ2-3 TRBV5-4 NA NA CASSFDLQGSDTQYF TGTGCCAGCAGCTTTGATCTGCAGGGTTCAGATACGCAGTATTTT
TRBJ2-1 TRBV7-8 NA NA CASGRRGRGPYNEQFF TGTGCCAGCGGCAGACGCGGGCGGGGCCCCTACAATGAGCAGTTCTTC
TRBJ2-1 TRBV9 TRBD1 NA CASSPTGQTNFRGQFF TGTGCCAGCAGCCCAACGGGACAGACGAATTTCCGAGGGCAGTTCTTC
TRBJ1-1 TRBV11-2 NA NA CASSLDSFYRLNTEAFF TGTGCCAGCAGCTTAGATTCTTTTTACAGACTGAACACTGAAGCTTTCTTT
TRBJ2-6 TRBV7-9 NA NA CASSLVRGPFDVLTF TGTGCCAGCAGCTTAGTGCGGGGCCCCTTTGACGTCCTGACTTTC
TRBJ2-7 TRBV5-1 NA NA CASSLARVSSYEQYF TGCGCCAGCAGCTTGGCCCGGGTGAGCTCCTACGAGCAGTACTTC
TRBJ2-5 TRBV9 TRBD1 NA CASSVGTGPQETQYF TGTGCCAGCAGCGTTGGGACAGGGCCCCAAGAGACCCAGTACTTC
TRBJ2-2 TRBV4-3 TRBD1 NA CASSQSPTGPKYTGELFF TGCGCCAGCAGCCAATCCCCGACAGGGCCAAAATACACCGGGGAGCTGTTTTTT
TRBJ2-3 TRBV4-3 NA NA CASSQDLRQTFDSGTDTQYF TGCGCCAGCAGCCAAGATTTGAGACAGACTTTTGACAGTGGCACAGATACGCAGTATTTT
TRBJ2-3 TRBV29-1 TRBD2 NA CSAGPGLGDTQYF TGCAGCGCCGGGCCGGGACTAGGAGATACGCAGTATTTT
TRBJ1-5 TRBV28 TRBD1 once CASSPKDDRGGDQPQHF TGTGCCAGCAGTCCGAAGGACGACAGGGGGGGGGATCAGCCCCAGCATTTT
TRBJ1-5 TRBV19 NA NA CASSIIGLNQPQHF TGTGCCAGTAGTATAATTGGCCTCAATCAGCCCCAGCATTTT
TRBJ1-2 TRBV12-5 NA NA CASGLVRQGMDYGYTF TGTGCTAGTGGTTTGGTACGCCAGGGGATGGACTATGGCTACACCTTC
TRBJ2-7 TRBV7-9 TRBD1 few CASSSRDRGYEQYF TGTGCCAGCAGTTCCCGGGACAGGGGATACGAGCAGTACTTC
TRBJ2-1 TRBV7-2 TRBD2 once CASRRERGGSYNEQFF TGTGCCAGCAGGAGGGAGCGGGGGGGTTCCTACAATGAGCAGTTCTTC
TRBJ2-7 TRBV6-5 NA NA CASSYRAGYEQYF TGTGCCAGCAGTTACAGGGCGGGCTACGAGCAGTACTTC
TRBJ2-1 TRBV6-4 TRBD2 NA CASSERGGTNEQFF TGTGCCAGCAGTGAGCGGGGGGGGACCAATGAGCAGTTCTTC
TRBJ1-2 TRBV5-1 NA few CASSLQMTGGYTF TGCGCCAGCAGCTTGCAGATGACGGGTGGCTACACCTTC
TRBJ1-4 TRBV27 NA NA CASSSRNLRAQNEKLFF TGTGCCAGCAGTTCACGCAACCTCAGGGCCCAGAATGAAAAACTGTTTTTT
TRBJ1-5 TRBV28 TRBD1 NA CASREGAGQPQHF TGTGCCAGCAGAGAGGGGGCGGGTCAGCCCCAGCATTTT
TRBJ1-5 TRBV4-1 NA few CASSQDQRQPQHF TGCGCCAGCAGCCAAGATCAGAGGCAGCCCCAGCATTTT
TRBJ2-5 TRBV27 NA NA CASSLGGNQETQYF TGTGCCAGCAGTTTGGGGGGTAACCAAGAGACCCAGTACTTC
TRBJ2-3 TRBV28 TRBD2 NA CASSPGGTGGTDTQYF TGTGCCAGCTCTCCGGGGGGGACCGGGGGGACAGATACGCAGTATTTT
TRBJ2-3 TRBV19 TRBD2 NA CASSKKASGGALTDTQYF TGTGCCAGTAGTAAGAAAGCTAGCGGGGGGGCCCTTACAGATACGCAGTATTTT
TRBJ1-2 TRBV6-5 TRBD1 NA CASSRTGDNYGYTF TGTGCCAGCAGTCGGACAGGGGATAACTATGGCTACACCTTC
TRBJ2-3 TRBV30 TRBD1 NA CAWSRRQGVTDTQYF TGTGCCTGGAGTCGCCGGCAGGGGGTGACAGATACGCAGTATTTT
TRBJ2-2 TRBV5-4 NA once CASSLASSGSNTGELFF TGTGCCAGCAGCTTGGCCTCCTCGGGGTCGAACACCGGGGAGCTGTTTTTT
TRBJ1-4 TRBV9 NA once CASSLGPKGGEKLFF TGTGCCAGCAGCCTCGGACCGAAAGGAGGTGAAAAACTGTTTTTT
TRBJ1-2 TRBV8-2 NA NA CGMNLRRKTYGYTF TGTGGCATGAATCTGAGGAGAAAGACCTATGGCTACACCTTC
TRBJ2-1 TRBV6-5 NA NA CASSYGPHNEQFF TGTGCCAGCAGTTATGGCCCCCACAATGAGCAGTTCTTC
TRBJ2-3 TRBV27 NA NA CASTWAGSTDTQYF TGTGCCAGCACATGGGCGGGGAGCACAGATACGCAGTATTTT
TRBJ1-1 TRBV7-6 NA NA CASSLSRGTEAFF TGTGCCAGCAGCTTATCTCGGGGAACTGAAGCTTTCTTT
TRBJ2-7 TRBV11-2 NA few CASSSDGGTYEQYF TGTGCCAGCAGCTCCGATGGGGGCACCTACGAGCAGTACTTC
TRBJ2-3 TRBV5-6 NA NA CASSFSGLTDTQYF TGTGCCAGCAGCTTTTCAGGGTTGACAGATACGCAGTATTTT
TRBJ2-3 TRBV27 NA NA CASSFLGATDTQYF TGTGCCAGCAGTTTTCTGGGGGCCACAGATACGCAGTATTTT
TRBJ2-5 TRBV6-5 NA NA CASRQSGGGETQYF TGTGCCAGCAGGCAAAGCGGAGGGGGCGAGACCCAGTACTTC
TRBJ1-1 TRBV4-1 NA NA CASSQDRVRRFF TGCGCCAGCAGCCAAGATAGAGTGCGGAGGTTCTTT
TRBJ1-1 TRBV2 TRBD1 NA CASGHTGEAFF TGTGCCAGCGGCCACACAGGGGAGGCTTTCTTT
TRBJ1-6 TRBV5-6 NA NA CASSLANSQLHF TGTGCCAGCAGCTTGGCCAACAGTCAACTCCACTTT
TRBJ1-5 TRBV30 NA NA CAWTPTGQVNQPQHF TGTGCCTGGACCCCAACTGGGCAGGTTAATCAGCCCCAGCATTTT